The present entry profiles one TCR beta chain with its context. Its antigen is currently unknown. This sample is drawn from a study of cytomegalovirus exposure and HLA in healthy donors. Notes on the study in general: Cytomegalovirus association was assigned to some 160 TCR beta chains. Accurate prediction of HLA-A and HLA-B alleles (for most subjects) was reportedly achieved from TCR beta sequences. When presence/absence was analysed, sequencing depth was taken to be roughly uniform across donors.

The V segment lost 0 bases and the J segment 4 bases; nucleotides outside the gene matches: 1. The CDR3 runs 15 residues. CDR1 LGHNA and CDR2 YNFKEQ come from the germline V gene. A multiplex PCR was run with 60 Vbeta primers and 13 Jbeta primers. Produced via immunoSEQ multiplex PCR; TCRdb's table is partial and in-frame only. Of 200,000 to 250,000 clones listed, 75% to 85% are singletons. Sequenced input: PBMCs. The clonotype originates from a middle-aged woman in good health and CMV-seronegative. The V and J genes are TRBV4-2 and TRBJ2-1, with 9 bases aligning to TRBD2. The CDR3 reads CASSQEAGGYNEQFF. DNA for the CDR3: TGTGCCAGCAGCCAAGAGGCGGGAGGGTACAATGAGCAGTTCTTC.